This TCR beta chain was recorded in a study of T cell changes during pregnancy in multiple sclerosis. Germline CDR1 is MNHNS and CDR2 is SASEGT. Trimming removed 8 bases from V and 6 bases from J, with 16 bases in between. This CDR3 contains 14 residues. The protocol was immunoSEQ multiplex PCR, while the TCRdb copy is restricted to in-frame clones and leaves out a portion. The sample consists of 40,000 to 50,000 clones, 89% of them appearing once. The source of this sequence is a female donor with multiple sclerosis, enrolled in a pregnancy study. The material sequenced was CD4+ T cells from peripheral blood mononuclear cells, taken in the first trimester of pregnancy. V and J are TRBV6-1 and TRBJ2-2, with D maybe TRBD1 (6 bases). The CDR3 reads CASRLQGIAGELFF. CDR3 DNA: TGTGCCAGCCGTCTACAGGGAATAGCCGGGGAGCTGTTTTTT.